The 30 T cell receptor beta chains presented below share a single source sample, sequenced in a study of T cells in narcolepsy. The protocol was immunoSEQ multiplex PCR, while the TCRdb copy is restricted to in-frame clones and leaves out a portion. The data show 12,000 or so clones, with around 94% seen just once and more than 0.95% held by the top ten. The source material was CD45RA- memory CD4+ T cells from PBMCs. All receptors derive from a human donor with narcolepsy.

The chain couples TRBV5-4 to TRBJ1-2; D is unresolved. Germline assignment: CDR1 SGHNT and CDR2 YYREEE (reference sequence). The CDR3 covers 12 residues. Trimming stripped 0 bases from V and 5 bases from J, with 5 bases between. CDR3 in amino acids: CASSLDRYGYTF. The CDR3 DNA reads as TGTGCCAGCAGCTTGGATAGATATGGCTACACCTTC.

The CDR3 DNA is TGTGCCAGCAGCCCAACACCGACAAGGGCCGAAGCTTTCTTT. Translation: CASSPTPTRAEAFF. The chain recombines TRBV6-5 with TRBJ1-1, with D unresolved. V was cut by 6 bases and J by 8 bases, with 19 bases left in between. This CDR3 is built from 14 residues. Germline CDR1 and CDR2: MNHEY and SVGAGI.

This clone occurred a few times. The V gene is TRBV6-1, the J gene TRBJ1-5, with D unresolved. The CDR3 extends over 13 amino acids. Between the trimmed V and J ends, which lost 10 bases and 0 bases, there was a span of 10 bases. Germline values: CDR1 MNHNS, CDR2 SASEGT. The CDR3 coding sequence is TGTGCCACCGACATTGTTAGCAATCAGCCCCAGCATTTT. Its protein product is CATDIVSNQPQHF.

This chain uses TRBV5-1 with TRBJ2-5, with 8 bases aligning to TRBD1. Germline V gene sequence: CDR1 SGHRS, CDR2 YFSETQ. Losses at the gene ends were 0 bases for V and 4 bases for J; bases not matched to a gene: 5. This CDR3 comprises 15 residues. CDR3 amino acids: CASSLGTGIGETQYF. CDR3 in DNA: TGCGCCAGCAGCTTGGGGACAGGGATCGGAGAGACCCAGTACTTC.

Here the CDR3 DNA reads TGCGCCAGCAGATTCGGACTAGCGGACAATGAGCAGTTCTTC. Its protein is CASRFGLADNEQFF. This chain uses TRBV5-1 with TRBJ2-1, with TRBD2 identical over 10 bases. Germline CDR1 is SGHRS and CDR2 is YFSETQ. V shed 5 bases, J shed 5 bases, and the junction held 4 bases outside the gene matches. CDR3 length: 14 residues.

This chain uses TRBV6-5 with TRBJ1-2; TRBD1 agrees at 9 bases. The germline V gene encodes CDR1 MNHEY and CDR2 SVGAGI. The CDR3 sequence is 14 residues long. Trimming at V came to 6 bases and at J to 3 bases, leaving 5 bases not matched to a gene. The CDR3, as DNA: TGTGCCAGCAGCCCTCGGACAGGGGACTATGGCTACACCTTC. Translating gives CASSPRTGDYGYTF.

V gene TRBV29-1 combines with J gene TRBJ1-4, with TRBD1 matching over 10 bases. V trimming: 8 bases; J trimming: 5 bases; junction bases outside the gene matches: 5. This CDR3 is 13 amino acids long. In germline, CDR1 is SQVTM, CDR2 ANQGSEA. DNA for the CDR3: TGCAGCACCCGACAGGGGGCGAATGAAAAACTGTTTTTT. The encoded protein is CSTRQGANEKLFF.

This clone was counted once. J is TRBJ2-4 and V is TRBV14; weak D call: TRBD1 (5 bases). This CDR3 comprises 18 residues. Germline loops: CDR1 SGHDN, CDR2 FVKESK. The V end was cut by 1 base, the J end by 1 base, with 17 bases between. The DNA for the CDR3 is TGTGCCAGCAGCCAAGGGCTGAAAGCAGGGATGGCCAAAAACATTCAGTACTTC. It specifies CASSQGLKAGMAKNIQYF.

The chain couples TRBV2 to TRBJ2-3, with D perhaps matching TRBD2 (5 bases). The length of the CDR3 is 12 residues. Trimming removed 5 bases at V and 7 bases at J, with 10 bases between. Germline V lookup: CDR1 SNHLY, CDR2 FYNNEI. The CDR3 DNA reads TGTGCCAGCAGTCGGACTGTAAATACGCAGTATTTT. Its translation: CASSRTVNTQYF.

The chain carries TRBV6-1 and TRBJ2-7; no definite D call. The V end lost 4 bases, the J end lost 4 bases, and 11 bases lay between the germline ends. Looked up from germline, CDR1 is MNHNS and CDR2 is SASEGT. The CDR3 is 13 amino acids. The CDR3 protein is CASSVTTGYEQYF. CDR3 in DNA: TGTGCCAGCAGTGTTACCACCGGGTACGAGCAGTACTTC.

This clone occurred once. The chain recombines TRBV14 with TRBJ2-1; D remains unclear. Trimming shortened V by 0 bases and J by 6 bases, and 6 bases separated the two germline ends. The CDR3 loop spans 13 amino acids. CDR1 SGHDN and CDR2 FVKESK come from the germline V gene. CDR3 bases: TGTGCCAGCAGCCAAGAACTGCTCAATGAGCAGTTCTTC. Translated: CASSQELLNEQFF.

The V and J genes are TRBV19 and TRBJ2-5, with TRBD1 matching over 12 bases. The CDR3 sequence is 17 residues long. The germline gives CDR1 LNHDA, CDR2 SQIVND (reference sequence). The J segment lost 11 bases and the V segment lost 4 bases, leaving 17 bases of the junction unmatched. The CDR3 DNA reads TGTGCCAGTAGTAGAACTTCGAACCGGGACAGGGGGCCAAATCAGTACTTC. Translating gives CASSRTSNRDRGPNQYF.

This clone was seen a single time. The rearrangement uses TRBV30 and TRBJ2-1; 9 bases are a match to TRBD2. CDR3 size: 16 residues. Germline CDR1 reads GTSNPN; CDR2 reads SVGIG (reference sequence). V shed 2 bases and J 6 bases; nucleotides not matched to a gene: 11. The DNA for the CDR3 is TGTGCCTGGAGTAAATTCGTTAGCGGGAGAGCCAATGAGCAGTTCTTC. Protein: CAWSKFVSGRANEQFF. Based on the CDR3 plus reference TRBV30 and TRBJ2-1, the full variable domain is SQTIHQWPATLVQPVGSPLSLECTVEGTSNPNLYWYRQAAGRGLQLLFYSVGIGQISSEVPQNLSASRPQDRQFILSSKKLLLSDSGFYLCAWSKFVSGRANEQFFGPGTRLTVL.

The rearrangement uses TRBV18 and TRBJ1-5, with D perhaps TRBD1 (6 bases). Germline CDR1 KGHSH, CDR2 LQKENI. Trimming pared 2 bases from V and 6 bases from J, leaving 11 bases between. The CDR3 is made up of 14 amino acids. This chain's CDR3 is CASSPRGGGQPQHF. DNA of the CDR3: TGTGCCAGCTCACCAAGGGGGGGAGGTCAGCCCCAGCATTTT.

The chain links TRBV29-1 to TRBJ2-7, with D possibly matching TRBD2 (6 bases). V lost 6 bases and J 7 bases, leaving 16 bases between the germline ends. CDR1 SQVTM and CDR2 ANQGSEA come from the germline V gene. The CDR3 contains 12 residues. As DNA, the CDR3 is TGCAGCGTGGGAGCGGGTCGATGGGAGCAGTACTTC. Encoded protein: CSVGAGRWEQYF.

A few counts support this clone. The CDR3 sequence is CASSLDQGAGELFF. The DNA of the CDR3 is TGCGCCAGCAGCTTGGACCAGGGCGCCGGGGAGCTGTTTTTT. V is TRBV5-1 and J is TRBJ2-2, with D possibly being TRBD1 (5 bases). Germline V gene lookup returns CDR1 SGHRS and CDR2 YFSETQ. The germline V and J ends were trimmed by 0 bases and 6 bases, with 9 bases remaining between them. The CDR3 spans 14 residues. Looking up the rest from reference TRBV5-1 and TRBJ2-2 gives the full variable domain: KAGVTQTPRYLIKTRGQQVTLSCSPISGHRSVSWYQQTPGQGLQFLFEYFSETQRNKGNFPGRFSGRQFSNSRSEMNVSTLELGDSALYLCASSLDQGAGELFFGEGSRLTVL.

CDR3: CACTTSGAGEQYF. The CDR3 DNA sequence: TGTGCCTGTACGACTAGCGGAGCGGGGGAGCAGTACTTC. The V gene is TRBV30, the J gene TRBJ2-5; 9 nucleotides align to TRBD2. CDR3 size: 13 residues. The V segment lost 6 bases and the J segment 11 bases; nucleotides outside the gene matches: 13. CDR1 GTSNPN and CDR2 SVGIG come from the germline V gene (reference sequence).

This chain uses TRBV18 with TRBJ2-4; the D gene is possibly TRBD2 (5 bases). V was cut by 4 bases and J by 8 bases, with 15 bases left in between. Germline V gene data show CDR1 as KGHSH and CDR2 as LQKENI. The CDR3 is made up of 14 amino acids. The CDR3 region is CASSRYGPGDIQYF. The CDR3 region has the DNA TGTGCCAGCTCACGATACGGACCCGGGGACATTCAGTACTTC. The entire variable domain, with the rest obtained from reference TRBV18 and TRBJ2-4, is as follows: NAGVMQNPRHLVRRRGQEARLRCSPMKGHSHVYWYRQLPEEGLKFMVYLQKENIIDESGMPKERFSAEFPKEGPSILRIQQVVRGDSAAYFCASSRYGPGDIQYFGAGTRLSVL.

The genes are TRBV2 and TRBJ2-3; D unclear. Germline CDR1 SNHLY, CDR2 FYNNEI. Trimming cost V 7 bases and J 0 bases, with 8 bases left between them. The CDR3 has 13 residues. CDR3 nucleotide sequence: TGTGCCAGCAAGACCAGTAGCACAGATACGCAGTATTTT. Its translation: CASKTSSTDTQYF.

The rearrangement links TRBV4-1 to TRBJ2-3; the match to TRBD1 covers 11 bases. V gave up 3 bases and J gave up 2 bases; unmatched junction bases: 4. The CDR3 has 16 amino acids. The germline CDR1 and CDR2 sequences are MGHRA and YSYEKL. This CDR3 reads CASSHGDRGTTDTQYF. The DNA of the CDR3 is TGCGCCAGCAGCCACGGGGACAGGGGGACCACAGATACGCAGTATTTT.

The rearrangement links TRBV18 to TRBJ2-2; D remains ambiguous. The CDR3 loop spans 13 amino acids. CDR1 and CDR2 (germline): KGHSH, LQKENI. With 1 base removed from V and 5 bases from J, the gap between germline ends came to 5 bases. The CDR3 loop reads CASSPQDTGELFF. The CDR3 DNA reads as TGTGCCAGCTCACCACAGGATACCGGGGAGCTGTTTTTT.

The rearrangement uses TRBV6-1 and TRBJ1-5, with D unresolved. CDR1 is MNHNS and CDR2 is SASEGT in the germline V gene. The V gene lost 6 bases and the J gene lost 3 bases, with 9 bases spanning the gap. This CDR3 comprises 13 residues. The CDR3 loop is CASRRTPNQPQHF. The CDR3 DNA is TGTGCCAGCAGGAGGACCCCCAATCAGCCCCAGCATTTT.

The J gene is TRBJ2-7, the V gene TRBV19, with 10 positions matching TRBD2. The germline V gene has CDR1 LNHDA and CDR2 SQIVND (reference sequence). The J segment lost 4 bases and the V segment lost 5 bases, leaving 5 bases of the junction unmatched. There are 14 residues in the CDR3. The CDR3 is CASSWLAGEYEQYF. The CDR3 nucleotides are TGTGCCAGTAGTTGGCTAGCGGGGGAGTACGAGCAGTACTTC.

The chain couples TRBV10-3 to TRBJ1-2; unclear D gene. The germline V gene encodes CDR1 ENHRY and CDR2 SYGVKD. This CDR3 is built from 13 residues. V was pared by 3 bases and J by 4 bases, with 9 bases between. The CDR3 DNA sequence: TGTGCCATCAGTGATACGGTCTTCTATGGCTACACCTTC. Translating gives CAISDTVFYGYTF.

The chain has TRBV4-1 and TRBJ1-2, with D possibly TRBD1 on 5 matching bases. Trimming shortened V by 0 bases and J by 1 base, and 12 bases separated the two germline ends. The germline V gene has CDR1 MGHRA and CDR2 YSYEKL. The CDR3 contains 16 residues. This CDR3 reads CASSQDHGAVNYGYTF. The CDR3 DNA reads TGCGCCAGCAGCCAAGATCACGGGGCAGTTAACTATGGCTACACCTTC.

V usage is TRBV6-6 and J usage is TRBJ1-4, with a possible D match to TRBD1 (5 bases). The length of the CDR3 is 13 residues. Germline loops: CDR1 MNHNY, CDR2 SVGAGI (reference sequence). V lost 10 bases, J lost 6 bases, and 15 bases lay in between. This chain's CDR3 is CATFSGGYEKLFF. CDR3 nucleotide sequence: TGTGCCACTTTTAGCGGGGGTTATGAAAAACTGTTTTTT.

This clone appeared once. The chain combines TRBV5-1 with TRBJ1-5; D is uncertain. The CDR3 extends over 14 amino acids. The germline CDR1 and CDR2 sequences are SGHRS and YFSETQ. The V end lost 4 bases, the J end lost 11 bases, and 19 bases lay between the germline ends. The CDR3 DNA sequence: TGCGCCAGCAGCGGGAAAAAGGAGCAATCAGCCCAGCATTTT. It translates to CASSGKKEQSAQHF.

The gene calls are TRBV15 and TRBJ2-1, with 11 bases that match TRBD2. V dropped 0 bases and J dropped 7; count of bases not matched to a gene: 8. CDR1 is LNHNV, CDR2 YYDKDF, per germline (reference sequence). The CDR3 spans 17 residues. Here the CDR3 DNA reads TGTGCCACCAGCAGAGATCTCCTAGCGGGGGGCGGGAATGAGCAGTTCTTC. Translated: CATSRDLLAGGGNEQFF. The full variable domain, rest sourced from reference TRBV15 and TRBJ2-1, is DAMVIQNPRYQVTQFGKPVTLSCSQTLNHNVMYWYQQKSSQAPKLLFHYYDKDFNNEADTPDNFQSRRPNTSFCFLDIRSPGLGDTAMYLCATSRDLLAGGGNEQFFGPGTRLTVL.

The gene calls are TRBV27 and TRBJ1-6; 7 bases match TRBD1. The length of the CDR3 is 15 residues. Germline V gene sequence: CDR1 MNHEY, CDR2 SMNVEV (reference sequence). With V trimmed by 4 bases and J by 7 bases, 7 bases remained unmatched. CDR3 sequence reads: CASSYRQGSNSPLHF. CDR3 nucleotides: TGTGCCAGCAGTTATCGACAGGGTTCGAATTCACCCCTCCACTTT.

CDR3 DNA sequence: TGTGCCTGTATTTACTCTAGCACAGATACGCAGTATTTT. Translation: CACIYSSTDTQYF. This sequence joins TRBV30 and TRBJ2-3, with unresolved D. Germline V gives CDR1 GTSNPN, CDR2 SVGIG (reference sequence). The CDR3 is made up of 13 amino acids. V was shortened by 6 bases and J by 0 bases, with 10 bases between the two germline ends.